These T cell receptor beta chains were read from a single sample in a study of blood T cell repertoires in COVID-19. Assay: immunoSEQ multiplex PCR; the TCRdb copy retains only in-frame clones and omits some. The sample yields a few hundred thousand clones, 80% to 90% seen once. The sequencing sample was made of PBMCs or T cells enriched from blood (not recorded which). The receptors shown here come from a woman aged 55-70 years who had recovered from COVID-19. Both conserved end residues are part of each CDR3. A D gene is named only where the DNA matches it firmly. Clone size is stated in some rows and not others, as once, few, many or a class when expanded.

j_call: TRBJ1-2; clone_size: .; v_call: TRBV2; d_call: TRBD1; cdr3_nt: TGTGCCGGACAGGGGGCGGGTTTGGGCTACACCTTC; cdr3_aa: CAGQGAGLGYTF
j_call: TRBJ1-4; clone_size: .; v_call: TRBV7-2; d_call: TRBD1; cdr3_nt: TGTGCCAGCAGCCCGCAGACAGGGGAAGGAGAAAAACTGTTTTTT; cdr3_aa: CASSPQTGEGEKLFF
j_call: TRBJ2-1; clone_size: .; v_call: TRBV7-9; d_call: .; cdr3_nt: TGTGCCAGCAGCTTATCACCCCCGGGTAGAGAGCAGTTCTTC; cdr3_aa: CASSLSPPGREQFF
j_call: TRBJ1-5; clone_size: few; v_call: TRBV3-1/TRBV3-2; d_call: .; cdr3_nt: TGTGCCAGCGGGAGGGGCTTCTCTAATCAGCCCCAGCATTTT; cdr3_aa: CASGRGFSNQPQHF
j_call: TRBJ1-6; clone_size: .; v_call: TRBV29-1; d_call: .; cdr3_nt: TGCAGCGCCCGTACCGGTAATTCACCCCTCCACTTT; cdr3_aa: CSARTGNSPLHF
j_call: TRBJ1-1; clone_size: .; v_call: TRBV10-3; d_call: .; cdr3_nt: TGTGCCATCAGTGAGGTCGTGAACACTGAAGCTTTCTTT; cdr3_aa: CAISEVVNTEAFF
j_call: TRBJ2-1; clone_size: .; v_call: TRBV9; d_call: TRBD2; cdr3_nt: TGTGCCAGCGGGCTAGCGGGGGCCAATGAGCAGTTCTTC; cdr3_aa: CASGLAGANEQFF
j_call: TRBJ2-7; clone_size: .; v_call: TRBV29-1; d_call: .; cdr3_nt: TGCAGCGTTGAAGATCGTAAGGGGACTCCCTACGAGCAGTACTTC; cdr3_aa: CSVEDRKGTPYEQYF
j_call: TRBJ2-3; clone_size: .; v_call: TRBV5-1; d_call: .; cdr3_nt: TGCGCCAGCAAGGGGATAGCTGGTACAGATACGCAGTATTTT; cdr3_aa: CASKGIAGTDTQYF
j_call: TRBJ1-1; clone_size: .; v_call: TRBV11-2; d_call: TRBD1; cdr3_nt: TGTGCCAGCAGCTTAGTCTTAGGCAGGGGGCCCGCTGAAGCTTTCTTT; cdr3_aa: CASSLVLGRGPAEAFF
j_call: TRBJ2-1; clone_size: .; v_call: TRBV20-1; d_call: .; cdr3_nt: TGCAGTGCTAGTGACTTCCTCGTAAATGAGCAGTTCTTC; cdr3_aa: CSASDFLVNEQFF
j_call: TRBJ2-4; clone_size: .; v_call: TRBV15; d_call: .; cdr3_nt: TGTGCCACCAGCACCTTTGGGGGAGGCGACATTCAGTACTTC; cdr3_aa: CATSTFGGGDIQYF
j_call: TRBJ1-2; clone_size: once; v_call: TRBV6-5; d_call: .; cdr3_nt: TGTGCCAGTTTCTCCTATGGCTACACCTTC; cdr3_aa: CASFSYGYTF
j_call: TRBJ1-6; clone_size: .; v_call: TRBV20-1; d_call: TRBD1; cdr3_nt: TGCAGTGCTAGTAAGGGGACAGAGAATAATTCACCCCTCCACTTT; cdr3_aa: CSASKGTENNSPLHF
j_call: TRBJ1-1; clone_size: .; v_call: TRBV7-8; d_call: .; cdr3_nt: TGTGCCAGCAGCCCCAGGACAAACTCTCTGCTCACTGAAGCTTTCTTT; cdr3_aa: CASSPRTNSLLTEAFF
j_call: TRBJ2-7; clone_size: .; v_call: TRBV7-6; d_call: .; cdr3_nt: TGTGCCAGCAGCTCCCCGTTGGGGGGGGGCCAGGTCCACTTC; cdr3_aa: CASSSPLGGGQVHF
j_call: TRBJ2-5; clone_size: .; v_call: TRBV7-7; d_call: .; cdr3_nt: TGTGCCAGCAGCTTTTCTAGCGTCGGAGGAGAGACCCAGTACTTC; cdr3_aa: CASSFSSVGGETQYF
j_call: TRBJ2-3; clone_size: .; v_call: TRBV19; d_call: TRBD2; cdr3_nt: TGTGCCAGTAGCCCACTGGGAAACCGGGGGGGCCGGACAGATACGCAGTATTTT; cdr3_aa: CASSPLGNRGGRTDTQYF
j_call: TRBJ1-6; clone_size: once; v_call: TRBV9; d_call: TRBD1; cdr3_nt: TGTGCCAGCAGCGTAGGGACAGGGGTAGGCAATTCACCCCTCCACTTT; cdr3_aa: CASSVGTGVGNSPLHF
j_call: TRBJ1-1; clone_size: .; v_call: TRBV5-4; d_call: TRBD1; cdr3_nt: TGTGCCAGCAGCTTGCAGGCAGGGGGGACTGAAGCTTTCTTT; cdr3_aa: CASSLQAGGTEAFF
j_call: TRBJ2-1; clone_size: .; v_call: TRBV20-1; d_call: .; cdr3_nt: TGCAGTGCTAGTGGGGGGCTGGGGTACAATGAGCAGTTCTTC; cdr3_aa: CSASGGLGYNEQFF
j_call: TRBJ1-1; clone_size: .; v_call: TRBV5-6; d_call: TRBD1; cdr3_nt: TGTGCCAGCACGGGGACAGCGAACACTGAAGCTTTCTTT; cdr3_aa: CASTGTANTEAFF